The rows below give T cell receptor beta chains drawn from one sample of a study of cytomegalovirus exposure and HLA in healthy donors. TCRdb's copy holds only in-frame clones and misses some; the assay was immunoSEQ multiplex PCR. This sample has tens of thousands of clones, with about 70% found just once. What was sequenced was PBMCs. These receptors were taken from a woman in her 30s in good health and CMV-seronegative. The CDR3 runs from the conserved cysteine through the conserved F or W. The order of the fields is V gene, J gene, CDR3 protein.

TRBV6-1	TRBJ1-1	CASSPGTGPTEAFF
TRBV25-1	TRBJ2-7	CASSGGRSYEQYF
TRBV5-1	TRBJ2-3	CASSDTGGDTQYF
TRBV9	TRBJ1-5	CASSVGRQRQGEGHF
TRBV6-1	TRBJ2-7	CASSIWSGEQYF
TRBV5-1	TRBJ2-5	CASSLRSEAGGYQETQYF
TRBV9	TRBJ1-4	CASSTTPGGGGEKLFF
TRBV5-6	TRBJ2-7	CASSDRRGFSYEQYF
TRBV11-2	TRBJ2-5	CASSLGRAWETQYF
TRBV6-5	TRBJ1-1	CASSQGENTEAFF
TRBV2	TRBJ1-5	CASSERGLSNQPQHF
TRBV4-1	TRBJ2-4	CASSQRLPGGGSHIQYF
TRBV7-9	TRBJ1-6	CASSLGQGGRVSF
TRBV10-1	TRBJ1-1	CASSLGQGECTEAFF
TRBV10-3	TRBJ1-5	CAISKQGAGQPQHF
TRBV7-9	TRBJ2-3	CASSLMSGTTDTQYF
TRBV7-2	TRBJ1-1	CASSASRGSRNTEAFF
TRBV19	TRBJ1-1	CASRRGLNTEAFF
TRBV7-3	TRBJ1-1	CASSLTDLLNTEAFF
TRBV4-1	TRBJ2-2	CASSLQTGGGELFF
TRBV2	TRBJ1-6	CASRGRTLHF
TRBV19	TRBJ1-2	CAGRGRNYGYTF
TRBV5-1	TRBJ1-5	CASSLGQKNQPQHF
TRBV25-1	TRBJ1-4	CASSDPGGWEKLFF
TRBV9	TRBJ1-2	CASSATGASTNYGYTF
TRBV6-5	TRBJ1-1	CASSWDRVAYEAFF
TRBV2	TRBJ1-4	CASSAGQGPEKLFF
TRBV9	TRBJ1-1	CASSPGSGDKAFF
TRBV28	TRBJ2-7	CASNLAGTGGYEQYF
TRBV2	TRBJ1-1	CASTDRGRTEAFF
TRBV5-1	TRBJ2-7	CASSLEDRDYEQYF
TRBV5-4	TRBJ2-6	CASSWTGANVLTF
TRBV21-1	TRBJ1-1	CASYKQPRGAGNTEAFF
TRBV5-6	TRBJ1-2	CASSLGVTGGYGYTF
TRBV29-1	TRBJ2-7	CSVPGVSGHEQYF
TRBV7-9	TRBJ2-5	CASSIHGGQETQYF
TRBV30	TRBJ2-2	CAWDRPNRDTGELFF
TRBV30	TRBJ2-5	CAWSMQGGQGTQYF
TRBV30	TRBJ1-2	CAWSGGTNYGYTF
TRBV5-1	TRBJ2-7	CASSGLQGSGPYEQYF
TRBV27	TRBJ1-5	CASKDLSGQPQHF
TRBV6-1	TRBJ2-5	CASSIAGFGETQYF